This T cell receptor beta chain was captured in a study of CD8+ T cells in alopecia areata. V gave up 5 bases and J gave up 0 bases, with 10 bases separating them. The germline V gene has CDR1 SNHLY and CDR2 FYNNEI. CDR3 size: 14 residues. To note about this clone: Its antigen remains unknown.

General study results and limits: Scalp and blood samples kept many expanded lesional clones throughout tofacitinib.

As the sequencing template, cDNA was produced by extracting RNA and reverse transcribing it. Sequenced by immunoSEQ multiplex PCR; TCRdb stores in-frame clones only, minus some. The table records 95,000 to 150,000 clones, approximately 60% of them present only once. Treatment of the sample: oral pan-JAK inhibitor, 5-10 mg twice daily. This receptor was identified in a human donor with alopecia areata. Material: CD4+ T cells sorted from blood, obtained at week 4, from a patient treated with tofacitinib. The V and J genes are TRBV2 and TRBJ2-5, with a weak D call TRBD2 (5 bases). The chain's CDR3 is CASSSSGYQETQYF. In DNA, the CDR3 is TGTGCCAGCAGTTCAAGCGGCTACCAAGAGACCCAGTACTTC.